The 2 T cell receptor beta chains listed next were all sequenced from one sample in a study of identical twins. TCRdb independently ran MiXCR on the 5' RACE reads; one entry per CDR3 protein. Altogether roughly 490,000 distinct CDR3 sequences are present, about 13% being singletons, with the ten largest covering about 0.94%. The sample was also reused in another study, on yellow fever vaccine responses in identical twins.

Sequencing used CD4+ T cells sorted from blood. All receptors derive from a young woman in good health.

J is TRBJ1-2 and V is TRBV12-3 or TRBV12-4, with a possible D match to TRBD1 (6 bases). The CDR3 is 14 residues long. V gave up 6 bases and J gave up 2 bases, with 13 bases separating them. The CDR3 bases are TGTGCCAGCAGCCTCCGGACAGCCAACTATGGCTACACCTTC. Translating it yields CASSLRTANYGYTF.

On this clonotype itself: A read error is possible here, since a much larger clone lies one base away. The chain couples TRBV5-1 to TRBJ2-2; 8 bases line up with TRBD1. Germline CDR1 and CDR2: SGHRS and YFSETQ. V gave up 4 bases and J gave up 10 bases; unmatched junction bases: 12. The CDR3 consists of 15 residues. The CDR3 DNA is TGCGCCAGCAGCCTTCGGACAGGGACGGCCGTGGAGCTGTTTTTT. Translated: CASSLRTGTAVELFF.